This paragraph reports one T cell receptor beta chain. TCRdb's table, derived via immunoSEQ multiplex PCR, lists solely in-frame clones and lacks some. The table records about 3,600 clones, roughly 35% of them present only once. The data belong to a study of sequential checkpoint blockade in melanoma. Study-wide context: Arm A got nivolumab then ipilimumab; arm B the reverse, 1:1.

V was shortened by 4 bases and J by 9 bases, with 7 bases between the two germline ends. CDR1 and CDR2 from the germline V gene are LNHDA and SQIVND (reference sequence). CDR3 size: 11 residues. Treatment denoted: randomized to nivolumab then ipilimumab (arm A) or the reverse (arm B). This clonotype originated in a human donor with melanoma. This specimen consisted of tumor tissue (inferred from file names), obtained from a patient given nivolumab and ipilimumab in sequence. The rearrangement links TRBV19 to TRBJ2-1, with D unclear. CDR3 coding DNA: TGTGCCAGTAGTAAAGATGTTGAGCAGTTCTTC. Its protein product is CASSKDVEQFF.